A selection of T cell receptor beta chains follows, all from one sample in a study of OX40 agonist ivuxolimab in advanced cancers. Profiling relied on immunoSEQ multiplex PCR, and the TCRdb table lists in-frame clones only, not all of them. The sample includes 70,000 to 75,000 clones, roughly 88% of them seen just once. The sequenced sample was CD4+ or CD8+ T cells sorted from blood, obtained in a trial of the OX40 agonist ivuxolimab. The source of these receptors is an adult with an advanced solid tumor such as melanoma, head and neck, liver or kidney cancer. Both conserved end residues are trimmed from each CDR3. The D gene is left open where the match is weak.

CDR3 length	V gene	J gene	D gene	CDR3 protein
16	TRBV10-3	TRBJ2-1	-	AISESTGAGAYLNEQF
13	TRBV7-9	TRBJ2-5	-	ASSPTTGVQETQY
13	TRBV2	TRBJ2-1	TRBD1	ASSARTGGRDEQF
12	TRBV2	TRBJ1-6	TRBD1	ASSRGQGNSPLH
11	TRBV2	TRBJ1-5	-	ASSDDRDQPQH
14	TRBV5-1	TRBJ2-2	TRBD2	ASLGASGGGAGELF
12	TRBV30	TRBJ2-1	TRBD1	AWQPGQYYNEQF
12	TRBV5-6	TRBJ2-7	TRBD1	ASSLGQPNYEQY
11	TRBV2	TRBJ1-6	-	ASSGRPGSPLH
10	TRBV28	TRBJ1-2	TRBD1	ASSRDRAGYT
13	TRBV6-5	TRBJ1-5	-	ASSYRADPNQPQH
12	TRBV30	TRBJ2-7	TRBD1	AWRPGQVIYEQY
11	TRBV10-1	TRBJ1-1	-	ASRGTGKDEAF
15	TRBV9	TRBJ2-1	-	ASSVAPSGATYNEQF
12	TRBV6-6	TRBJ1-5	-	ASSQQYSNQPQH
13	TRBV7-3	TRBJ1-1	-	ASSVNPGMNTEAF
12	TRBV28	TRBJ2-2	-	ASSLGTHTGELF
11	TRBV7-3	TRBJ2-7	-	ASSRDHTEQLY
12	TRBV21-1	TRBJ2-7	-	ASNCITGVFSKY
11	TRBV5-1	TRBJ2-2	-	ASSYGQPGELF
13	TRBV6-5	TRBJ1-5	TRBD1	ASSQGQGVSQPQH
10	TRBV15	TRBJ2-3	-	ATSRLADTQY
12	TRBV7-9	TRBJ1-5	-	ASSLGVYNQPQH
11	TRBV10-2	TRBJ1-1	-	ASSESKGGEAF
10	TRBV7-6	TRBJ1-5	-	ASSLVNQPQH
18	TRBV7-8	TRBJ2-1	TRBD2	ASRPVGTSGRAGTVNEQF
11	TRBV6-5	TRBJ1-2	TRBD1	ASSPQGAGGYT
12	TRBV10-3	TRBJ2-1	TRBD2	AISDGGGYNEQF
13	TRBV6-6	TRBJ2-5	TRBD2	ASRSGLASQETQY
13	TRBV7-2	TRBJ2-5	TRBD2	ASSLGAGLAEPQY
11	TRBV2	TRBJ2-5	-	ACSQDRVGTQY
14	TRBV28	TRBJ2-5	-	ASSYAQEYDLETQY
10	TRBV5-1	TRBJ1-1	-	ASSLEQGVSF
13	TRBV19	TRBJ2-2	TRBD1	ASSTTGGTTGELF
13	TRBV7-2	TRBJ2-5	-	ASSRQTGTQETQY